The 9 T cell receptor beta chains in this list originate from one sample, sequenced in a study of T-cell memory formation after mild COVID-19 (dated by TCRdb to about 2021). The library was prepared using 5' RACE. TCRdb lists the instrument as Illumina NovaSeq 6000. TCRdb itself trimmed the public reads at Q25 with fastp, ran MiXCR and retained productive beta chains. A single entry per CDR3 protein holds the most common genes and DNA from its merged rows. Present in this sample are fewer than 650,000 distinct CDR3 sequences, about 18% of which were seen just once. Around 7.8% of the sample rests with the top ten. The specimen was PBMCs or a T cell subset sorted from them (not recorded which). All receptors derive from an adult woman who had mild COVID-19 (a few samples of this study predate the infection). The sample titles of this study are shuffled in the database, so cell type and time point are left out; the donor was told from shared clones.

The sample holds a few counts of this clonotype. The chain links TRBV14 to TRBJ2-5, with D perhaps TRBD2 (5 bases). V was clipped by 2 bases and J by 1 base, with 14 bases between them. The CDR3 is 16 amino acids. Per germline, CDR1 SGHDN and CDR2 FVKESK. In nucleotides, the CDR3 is TGTGCCAGCAGCCAACGCGCGCGGGCACCCCAAGAGACCCAGTACTTC. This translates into CASSQRARAPQETQYF.

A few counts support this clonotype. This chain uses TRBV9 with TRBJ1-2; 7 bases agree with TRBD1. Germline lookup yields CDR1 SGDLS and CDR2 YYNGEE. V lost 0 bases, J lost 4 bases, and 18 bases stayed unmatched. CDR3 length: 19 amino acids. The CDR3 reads CASSVVIDAPPQGVYGYTF. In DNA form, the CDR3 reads TGTGCCAGCAGCGTAGTGATCGATGCCCCCCCGCAGGGGGTCTATGGCTACACCTTC.

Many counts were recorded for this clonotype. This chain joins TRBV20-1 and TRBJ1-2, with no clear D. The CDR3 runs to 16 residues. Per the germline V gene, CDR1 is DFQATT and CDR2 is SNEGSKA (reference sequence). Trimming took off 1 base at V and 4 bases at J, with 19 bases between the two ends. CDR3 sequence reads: CSARVPPSGPFYGYTF. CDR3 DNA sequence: TGCAGTGCTAGAGTTCCACCCAGCGGACCATTCTATGGCTACACCTTC.

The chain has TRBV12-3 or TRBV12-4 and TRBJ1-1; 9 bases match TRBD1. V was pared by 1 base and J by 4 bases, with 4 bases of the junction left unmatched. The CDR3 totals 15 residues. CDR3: CASSLGGTGTTEAFF. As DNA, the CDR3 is TGTGCCAGCAGTTTAGGGGGGACAGGGACCACTGAAGCTTTCTTT.

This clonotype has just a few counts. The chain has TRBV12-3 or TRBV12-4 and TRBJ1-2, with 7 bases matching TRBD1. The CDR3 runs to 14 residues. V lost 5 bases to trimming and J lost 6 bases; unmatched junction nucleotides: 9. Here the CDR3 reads CASSETGVWDGYTF. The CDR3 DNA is TGTGCCAGCAGTGAAACAGGGGTTTGGGATGGCTACACCTTC.

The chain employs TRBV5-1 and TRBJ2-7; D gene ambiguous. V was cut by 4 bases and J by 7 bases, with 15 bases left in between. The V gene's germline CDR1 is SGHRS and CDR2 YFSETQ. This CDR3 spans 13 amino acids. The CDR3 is CASSESGMIEQYF. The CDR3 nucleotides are TGCGCCAGCAGCGAGTCTGGAATGATAGAGCAGTACTTC.

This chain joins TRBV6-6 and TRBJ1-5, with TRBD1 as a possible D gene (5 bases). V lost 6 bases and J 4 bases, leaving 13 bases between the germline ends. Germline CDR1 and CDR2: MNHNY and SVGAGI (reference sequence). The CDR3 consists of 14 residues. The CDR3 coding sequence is TGTGCCAGCAGCTGGGGGGGGGAAAATCAGCCCCAGCATTTT. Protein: CASSWGGENQPQHF.

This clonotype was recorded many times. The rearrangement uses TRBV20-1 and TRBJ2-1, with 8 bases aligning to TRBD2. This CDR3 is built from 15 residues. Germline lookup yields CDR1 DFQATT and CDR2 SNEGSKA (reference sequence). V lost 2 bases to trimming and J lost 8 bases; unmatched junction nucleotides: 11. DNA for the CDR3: TGCAGTGCTAGATCAAGGCGGACTAGCACATATGAGCAGTTCTTC. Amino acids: CSARSRRTSTYEQFF.

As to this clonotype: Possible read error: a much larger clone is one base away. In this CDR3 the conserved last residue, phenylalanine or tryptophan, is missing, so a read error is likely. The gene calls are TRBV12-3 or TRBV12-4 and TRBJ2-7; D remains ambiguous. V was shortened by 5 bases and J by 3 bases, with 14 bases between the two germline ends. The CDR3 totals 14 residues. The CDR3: CASSPRHGVYEQYL. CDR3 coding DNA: TGTGCCAGCAGTCCGAGACACGGTGTCTACGAGCAGTACTTA.